This TCR beta chain emerged from a study of T cell responses to AZD1222 COVID-19 vaccine. Study conclusions and caveats: The donor group comprised mostly white British people and more females; the analysis possibly underestimated clonal diversity.

Pooled in the analysis were second doses at about 4 or about 12 weeks. The CDR3 loop spans 15 amino acids. Germline values: CDR1 MDHEN, CDR2 SYDVKM. Trimming removed 6 bases from V and 7 bases from J; junction bases left unmatched: 11. A note on this clone: The target antigen is unknown.

Profiled with immunoSEQ multiplex PCR; TCRdb holds only in-frame clones, not every one. The sample contains 100,000 to 140,000 clones, roughly 90% of which appear only once. This TCR was recovered from an adult who received the AZD1222 COVID-19 vaccine. The material was peripheral blood, obtained 28 days after the second AZD1222 dose. The chain couples TRBV28 to TRBJ2-2, with 7 positions matching TRBD1. The CDR3 nucleotides read TGTGCCAGCAGCTTGACAGGGATTGCCGTCGGGGAGCTGTTTTTT. This translates into CASSLTGIAVGELFF.